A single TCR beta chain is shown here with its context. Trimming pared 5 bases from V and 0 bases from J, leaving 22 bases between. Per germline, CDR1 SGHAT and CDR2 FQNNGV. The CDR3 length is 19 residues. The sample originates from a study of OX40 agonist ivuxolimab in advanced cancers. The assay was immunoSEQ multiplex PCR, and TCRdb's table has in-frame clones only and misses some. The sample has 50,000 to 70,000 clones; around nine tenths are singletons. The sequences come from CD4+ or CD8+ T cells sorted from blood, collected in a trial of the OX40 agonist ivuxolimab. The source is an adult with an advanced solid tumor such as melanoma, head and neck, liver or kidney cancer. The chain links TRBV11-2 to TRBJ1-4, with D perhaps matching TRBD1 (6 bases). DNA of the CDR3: TGTGCCAGCAGCCAACGGCGCAACAGGGAGGGGGCAACTAATGAAAAACTGTTTTTT. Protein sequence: CASSQRRNREGATNEKLFF. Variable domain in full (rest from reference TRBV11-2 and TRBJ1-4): EAGVAQSPRYKIIEKRQSVAFWCNPISGHATLYWYQQILGQGPKLLIQFQNNGVVDDSQLPKDRFSAERLKGVDSTLKIQPAKLEDSAVYLCASSQRRNREGATNEKLFFGSGTQLSVL.